The clone carrying this T cell receptor (beta chain) was observed many times. Antigen: not known. These data originate in a study of T cells after yellow fever vaccination. On the study more broadly: The fractions with low cell numbers were processed using SMART-Seq v4 Ultra Low Input. Study findings and constraints: Clonotype sharing between CD4 and CD8 compartments was small. Once the booster was given, most primary-vaccination clones reappeared, at about 97% for CD4 and 85% to 90% for CD8. The presence of abundant clonotypes contaminating from the bulk population was possible in FACS-sorted repertoires.

TCRdb used MiXCR to reprocess the 5' RACE reads, holding one entry per CDR3 protein. The sample carries some 160,000 distinct CDR3 sequences, almost 7% recorded once. The clonotype originates from a man aged 18 to 30 who received the YFV17D yellow fever vaccine. The source was CD4+ T cells sorted from PBMCs, collected 5 days after the first yellow fever vaccination.

The DNA for the CDR3 is TGCGCCAGCAGCCAAGTATCGTCAGAAAGCTACGAGCAGTACTTC. It specifies CASSQVSSESYEQYF. The chain joins TRBV4-3 to TRBJ2-7; no reliable D call. Per germline, CDR1 LGHNA and CDR2 YSLEER. CDR3 length: 15 residues. Trimming took off 1 base at V and 3 bases at J, with 13 bases between the two ends.